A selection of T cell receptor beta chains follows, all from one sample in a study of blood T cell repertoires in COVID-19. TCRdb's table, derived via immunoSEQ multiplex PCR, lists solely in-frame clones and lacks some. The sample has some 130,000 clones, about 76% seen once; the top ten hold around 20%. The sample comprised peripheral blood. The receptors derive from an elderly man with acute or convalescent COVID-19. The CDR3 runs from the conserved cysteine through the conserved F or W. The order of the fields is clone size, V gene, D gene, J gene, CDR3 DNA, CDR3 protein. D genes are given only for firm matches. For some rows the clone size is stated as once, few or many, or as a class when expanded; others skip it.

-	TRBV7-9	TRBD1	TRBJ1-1	TGTGCCAGCAGCCAAGGACAGGGGAGCACTGAAGCTTTCTTT	CASSQGQGSTEAFF
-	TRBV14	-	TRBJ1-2	TGTGCCAGCAGCCAAAGGAGGAACTATGGCTACACCTTC	CASSQRRNYGYTF
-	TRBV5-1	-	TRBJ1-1	TGCGCCAGCAGCTTGAAGGGGTTGAACACTGAAGCTTTCTTT	CASSLKGLNTEAFF
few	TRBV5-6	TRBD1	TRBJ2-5	TGTGCCAGCAGCCACCTACGGACAGGGGGCCAAGAGACCCAGTACTTC	CASSHLRTGGQETQYF
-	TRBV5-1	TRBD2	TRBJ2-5	TGCGCCAGCAGCACCGGACTAGGAGAGACCCAGTACTTC	CASSTGLGETQYF
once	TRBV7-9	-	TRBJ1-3	TGTGCCAGCAGCTTTGGGAGGAGCTCTGGAAACACCATATATTTT	CASSFGRSSGNTIYF
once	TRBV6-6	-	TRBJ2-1	TGTGCCAGCAGGGGTTTGGTGGGGGGTCAGTACAATGAGCAGTTCTTC	CASRGLVGGQYNEQFF
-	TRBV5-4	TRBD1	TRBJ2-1	TGTGCCAGCAGAGGACAGGGGTCGAATGAGCAGTTCTTC	CASRGQGSNEQFF
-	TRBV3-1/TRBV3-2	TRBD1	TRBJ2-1	TGTGCCAGCAGCCAAGCCGGGACAGGGGGGTGGGGCGAGCAGTTCTTC	CASSQAGTGGWGEQFF
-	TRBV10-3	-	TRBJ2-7	TGTGCCATCAGTGAGTCGAGTTCCTTAAGAAGATCCTACGAGCAGTACTTC	CAISESSSLRRSYEQYF
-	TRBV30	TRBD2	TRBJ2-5	TGTGCCTGGAGTGAGCGGGACTCCCAGTACTTC	CAWSERDSQYF
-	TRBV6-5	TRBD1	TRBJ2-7	TGTGCCAGCATACGGACCGGGGACAGCGCCGAGCAGTACTTC	CASIRTGDSAEQYF
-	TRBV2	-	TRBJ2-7	TGTGCCAGCAGTTTCAGGGGAGACGAGCAGTACTTC	CASSFRGDEQYF
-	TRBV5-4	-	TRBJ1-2	TGTGCCAGCAGCTTGGGAGGTGCCCGCTCCGCCTATGGCTACACCTTC	CASSLGGARSAYGYTF
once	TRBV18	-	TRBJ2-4	TGTGCCAGCTCACCACCTAGCGGATTAGCCAAAAACATTCAGTACTTC	CASSPPSGLAKNIQYF
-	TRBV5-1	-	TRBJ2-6	TGCGCCAGCAGCTTGGCACAGGACTCTGGGGCCAACGTCCTGACTTTC	CASSLAQDSGANVLTF
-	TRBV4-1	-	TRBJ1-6	TGCGCCAGCAGCCAAGATAACACATATGATTCACCCCTCCACTTT	CASSQDNTYDSPLHF
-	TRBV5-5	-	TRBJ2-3	TGTGCCAGCAGCCCGACAGGATCTCGGGTAGATACGCAGTATTTT	CASSPTGSRVDTQYF
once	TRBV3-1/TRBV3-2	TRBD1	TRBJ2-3	TGTGCCAGCAGCCCGACAGGGGGGAGCACAGATACGCAGTATTTT	CASSPTGGSTDTQYF
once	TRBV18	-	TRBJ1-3	TGTGCCAGCTTTGTCGGGAACTCTGGAAACACCATATATTTT	CASFVGNSGNTIYF
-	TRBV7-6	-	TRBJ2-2	TGTGCCACTAGCACCGGGGAGCTGTTTTTT	CATSTGELFF
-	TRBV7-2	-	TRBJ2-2	TGTGCCAGCAGCTCGAGCAGAGGCGGCGGGGAGCTGTTTTTT	CASSSSRGGGELFF
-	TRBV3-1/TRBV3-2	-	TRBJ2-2	TGTGCCAGCAGCTTGCTGCCGGGGGGCCACAACACCGGGGAGCTGTTTTTT	CASSLLPGGHNTGELFF
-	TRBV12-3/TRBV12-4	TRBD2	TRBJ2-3	TGTGCCAGCAGTAGACTAGCGGTCGATACGCAGTATTTT	CASSRLAVDTQYF
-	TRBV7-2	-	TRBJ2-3	TGTGCCAGCAGCCCCCAGTTCGGCGGCGCGGCGGATACGCAGTATTTT	CASSPQFGGAADTQYF
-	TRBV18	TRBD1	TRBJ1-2	TGTGCCAGCTCACCAGGACAGGGAATGGGAGGCTACACCTTC	CASSPGQGMGGYTF
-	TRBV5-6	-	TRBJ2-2	TGTGCCAGCAGCTTGGTGGGACACCTAACGAACACCGGGGAGCTGTTTTTT	CASSLVGHLTNTGELFF
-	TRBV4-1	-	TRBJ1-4	TGCGCCAGCAGCCCCACATCAACTAATGAAAAACTGTTTTTT	CASSPTSTNEKLFF
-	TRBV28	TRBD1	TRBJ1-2	TGTGCCAGCAGGGGGGACAGGGGTCCTCCTGGGGGCTATGGCTACACCTTC	CASRGDRGPPGGYGYTF
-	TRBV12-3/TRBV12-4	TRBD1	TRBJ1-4	TGTGCCAGCAGCAGGGGGGCTAATGAAAAACTGTTTTTT	CASSRGANEKLFF
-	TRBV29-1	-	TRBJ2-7	TGCAGCGTTGACGGGGTTTTCTCCTACGAGCAGTACTTC	CSVDGVFSYEQYF
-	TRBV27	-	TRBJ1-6	TGTGCCAGCAGTTTAACAGGGAGCTCCTATAATTCACCCCTCCACTTT	CASSLTGSSYNSPLHF
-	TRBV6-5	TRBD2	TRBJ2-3	TGTGCCAGCAGTTACCGTGGCGGGGGGGCCACAGATACGCAGTATTTT	CASSYRGGGATDTQYF
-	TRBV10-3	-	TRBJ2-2	TGTGCCATCAGTGAGTCGGGGGGGCCCGGGGAGCTGTTTTTT	CAISESGGPGELFF
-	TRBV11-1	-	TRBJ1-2	TGTGCCAGCAGCCCAGTGGAGAGGGGGATCGGCTACACCTTC	CASSPVERGIGYTF